This TCR beta chain stems from a study of regulatory T cells in long-lasting Graves disease. TCR beta libraries were built with iRepertoire HTBI primers and Arm-PCR of CDR3 regions. TCRdb ran MiXCR on the multiplex PCR reads and lists one entry per CDR3 protein. The profile covers about 430,000 distinct CDR3 sequences, with about 21% appearing a single time and roughly 13% taken by the ten largest. Overall study results and limits: Favored usage of TRBV28, TRBJ1-2 and TRBJ2-5 was recorded in persistent disease. Whereas new patients shared 966 public clonotypes, persistent patients shared more, at approximately 2,500. Samples came from peripheral blood alone, without thyroid tissue.

Time point described: persistent/refractory GD, antithyroid drugs over 5 years with positive TRAb. PBMCs were the source of the RNA used for TCR sequencing. The V end lost 2 bases, the J end lost 0 bases, and 7 bases lay between the germline ends. This CDR3 region has 15 residues. A note on this clonotype: Its antigen remains unidentified.

The sample in question was peripheral blood mononuclear cells (PBMCs), obtained when the disease was refractory, from a patient treated with antithyroid drugs. This TCR came from a female donor with Graves disease. The chain combines TRBV12-3 or TRBV12-4 with TRBJ2-2; D call uncertain. The CDR3 coding sequence is TGTGCCAGCAGTTTAAGATCCGCGAACACCGGGGAGCTGTTTTTT. It is translated as CASSLRSANTGELFF.